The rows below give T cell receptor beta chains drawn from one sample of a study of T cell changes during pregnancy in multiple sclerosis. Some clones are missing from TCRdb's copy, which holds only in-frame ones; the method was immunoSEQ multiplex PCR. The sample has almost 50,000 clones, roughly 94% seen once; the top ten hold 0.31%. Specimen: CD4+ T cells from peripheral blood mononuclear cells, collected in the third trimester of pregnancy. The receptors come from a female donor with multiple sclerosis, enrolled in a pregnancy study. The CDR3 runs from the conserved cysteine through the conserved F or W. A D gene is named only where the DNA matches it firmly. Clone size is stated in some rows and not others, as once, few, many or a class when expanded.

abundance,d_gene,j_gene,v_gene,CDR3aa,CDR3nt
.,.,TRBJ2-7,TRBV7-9,CASSSDRPEQYF,TGTGCCAGCAGCTCGGACAGACCGGAGCAGTACTTC
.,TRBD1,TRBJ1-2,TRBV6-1,CATERQGRDGYTF,TGTGCCACCGAAAGACAGGGCCGAGATGGCTACACCTTC
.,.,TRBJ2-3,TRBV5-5,CASSSRITVVTDTQYF,TGTGCCAGCAGCTCCAGGATAACGGTGGTCACAGATACGCAGTATTTT
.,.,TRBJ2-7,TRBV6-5,CASSYRDTYEQYF,TGTGCCAGCAGTTACCGGGACACCTACGAGCAGTACTTC
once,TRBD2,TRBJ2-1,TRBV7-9,CASSSRLAGDNEQFF,TGTGCCAGCAGCTCCCGACTAGCGGGAGACAATGAGCAGTTCTTC
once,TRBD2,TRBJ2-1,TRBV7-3,CASSLLAGGTYNEQFF,TGTGCCAGCAGCTTACTAGCGGGAGGGACCTACAATGAGCAGTTCTTC
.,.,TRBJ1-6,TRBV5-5,CASSSTRHFYNSPLHF,TGTGCCAGCAGCTCCACCCGACATTTCTATAATTCACCCCTCCACTTT
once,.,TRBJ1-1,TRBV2,CAGRTVTEAFF,TGTGCCGGCAGAACAGTGACTGAAGCTTTCTTT
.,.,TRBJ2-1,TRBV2,CASSSSGLTYNEQFF,TGTGCCAGCAGTTCAAGCGGGTTGACCTACAATGAGCAGTTCTTC
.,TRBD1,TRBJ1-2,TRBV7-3,CASSPNPAGTDNYGYTF,TGTGCCAGCAGCCCAAACCCAGCCGGGACAGATAACTATGGCTACACCTTC
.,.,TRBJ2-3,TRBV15,CATSSTGRGGDTQYF,TGTGCCACCAGCAGTACAGGGAGGGGGGGAGATACGCAGTATTTT
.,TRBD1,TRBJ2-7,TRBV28,CASSLWDRDSYEQYF,TGTGCCAGCAGTTTATGGGACAGGGATTCCTACGAGCAGTACTTC
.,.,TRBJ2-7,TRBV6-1,CASKDSASYEQYF,TGTGCCAGCAAGGACAGCGCCTCCTACGAGCAGTACTTC
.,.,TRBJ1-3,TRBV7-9,CASSSSVTAGNTIYF,TGTGCCAGCAGCTCCTCTGTGACAGCTGGAAACACCATATATTTT
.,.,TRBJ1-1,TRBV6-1,CASSAPGQNTEAFF,TGTGCCAGCAGTGCCCCGGGACAGAACACTGAAGCTTTCTTT
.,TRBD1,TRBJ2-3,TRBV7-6,CASSQRDSYTDTQYF,TGTGCCAGCAGCCAACGGGACAGTTACACAGATACGCAGTATTTT
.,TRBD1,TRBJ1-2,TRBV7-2,CASSPRGQGAYGYTF,TGTGCCAGCAGCCCGAGGGGACAGGGGGCCTATGGCTACACCTTC
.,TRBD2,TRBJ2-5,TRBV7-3,CASSLGSSGGQETQYF,TGTGCCAGCAGCTTAGGTTCCTCGGGAGGGCAAGAGACCCAGTACTTC
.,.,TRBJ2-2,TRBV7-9,CASTISVSGELFF,TGTGCCAGCACTATAAGCGTCTCCGGGGAGCTGTTTTTT
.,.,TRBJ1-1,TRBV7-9,CASSLGQSNTEAFF,TGTGCCAGCAGCTTAGGACAGTCGAACACTGAAGCTTTCTTT
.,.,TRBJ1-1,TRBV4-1,CASSGVLRGSEAFF,TGCGCCAGCAGCGGAGTACTCAGGGGTTCTGAAGCTTTCTTT
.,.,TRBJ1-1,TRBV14,CASSPRTVNTEAFF,TGTGCCAGCAGCCCGAGGACAGTGAACACTGAAGCTTTCTTT
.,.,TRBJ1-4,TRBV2,CASSDGPVANEKLFF,TGTGCCAGCAGTGATGGTCCAGTAGCAAATGAAAAACTGTTTTTT
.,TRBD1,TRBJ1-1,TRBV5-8,CASSVPAGQGNTEAFF,TGTGCCAGCAGCGTCCCTGCGGGACAGGGGAACACTGAAGCTTTCTTT